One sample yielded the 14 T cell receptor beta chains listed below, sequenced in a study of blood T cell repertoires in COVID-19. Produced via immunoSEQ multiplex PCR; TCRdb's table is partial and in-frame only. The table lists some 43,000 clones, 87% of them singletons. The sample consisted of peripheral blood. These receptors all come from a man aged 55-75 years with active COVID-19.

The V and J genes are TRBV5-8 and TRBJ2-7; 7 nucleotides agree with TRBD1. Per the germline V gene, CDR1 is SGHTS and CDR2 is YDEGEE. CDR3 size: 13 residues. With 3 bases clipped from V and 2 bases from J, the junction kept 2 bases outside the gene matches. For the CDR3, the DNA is TGTGCCAGCAGCTGGACAGGCCCCTACGAGCAGTACTTC. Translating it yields CASSWTGPYEQYF. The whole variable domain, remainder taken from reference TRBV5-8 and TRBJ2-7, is EAGVTQSPTHLIKTRGQQATLRCSPISGHTSVYWYQQALGLGLQFLLWYDEGEERNRGNFPPRFSGRQFPNYSSELNVNALELEDSALYLCASSWTGPYEQYFGPGTRLTVT.

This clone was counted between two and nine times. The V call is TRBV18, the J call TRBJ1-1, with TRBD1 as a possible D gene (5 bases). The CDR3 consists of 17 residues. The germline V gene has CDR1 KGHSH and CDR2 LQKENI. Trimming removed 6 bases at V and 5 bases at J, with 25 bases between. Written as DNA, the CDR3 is TGTGCCAGCTCCCCCTTTGATAGATCTCTGCGGGGGACTGAAGCTTTCTTT. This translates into CASSPFDRSLRGTEAFF.

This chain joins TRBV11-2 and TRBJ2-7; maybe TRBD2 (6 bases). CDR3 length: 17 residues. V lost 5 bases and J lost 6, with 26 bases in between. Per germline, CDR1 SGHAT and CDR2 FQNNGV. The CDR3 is CASSRGERIGFLGEQYF. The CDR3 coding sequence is TGTGCCAGCAGCCGCGGGGAGAGAATAGGGTTTCTTGGCGAGCAGTACTTC. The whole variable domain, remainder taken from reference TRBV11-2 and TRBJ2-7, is EAGVAQSPRYKIIEKRQSVAFWCNPISGHATLYWYQQILGQGPKLLIQFQNNGVVDDSQLPKDRFSAERLKGVDSTLKIQPAKLEDSAVYLCASSRGERIGFLGEQYFGPGTRLTVT.

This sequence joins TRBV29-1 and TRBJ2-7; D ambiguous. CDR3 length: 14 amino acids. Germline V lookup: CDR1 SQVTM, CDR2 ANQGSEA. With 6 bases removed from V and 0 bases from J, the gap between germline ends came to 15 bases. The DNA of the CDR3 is TGCAGCGTCGTAGACTCATTACGCTCCTACGAGCAGTACTTC. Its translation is CSVVDSLRSYEQYF.

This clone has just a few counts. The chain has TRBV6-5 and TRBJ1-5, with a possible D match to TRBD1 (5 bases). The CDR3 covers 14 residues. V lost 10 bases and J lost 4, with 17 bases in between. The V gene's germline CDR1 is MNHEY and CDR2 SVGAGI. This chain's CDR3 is CATQSLGGNQPQHF. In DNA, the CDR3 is TGTGCCACTCAGTCCTTGGGGGGGAATCAGCCCCAGCATTTT.

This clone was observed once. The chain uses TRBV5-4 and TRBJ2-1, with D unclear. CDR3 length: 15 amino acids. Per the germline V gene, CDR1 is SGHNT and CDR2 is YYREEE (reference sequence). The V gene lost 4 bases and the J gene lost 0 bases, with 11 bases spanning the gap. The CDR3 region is CASSLTRGSYNEQFF. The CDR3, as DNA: TGTGCCAGCAGCCTCACGAGAGGCTCCTACAATGAGCAGTTCTTC.

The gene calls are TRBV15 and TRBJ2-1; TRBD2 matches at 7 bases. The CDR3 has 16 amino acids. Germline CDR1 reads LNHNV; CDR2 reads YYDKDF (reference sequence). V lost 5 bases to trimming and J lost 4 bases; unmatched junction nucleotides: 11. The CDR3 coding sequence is TGTGCCACCAGCCAAGCGGGGAGACGTTGGTACAATGAGCAGTTCTTC. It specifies CATSQAGRRWYNEQFF. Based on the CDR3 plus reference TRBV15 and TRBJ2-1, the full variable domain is DAMVIQNPRYQVTQFGKPVTLSCSQTLNHNVMYWYQQKSSQAPKLLFHYYDKDFNNEADTPDNFQSRRPNTSFCFLDIRSPGLGDTAMYLCATSQAGRRWYNEQFFGPGTRLTVL.

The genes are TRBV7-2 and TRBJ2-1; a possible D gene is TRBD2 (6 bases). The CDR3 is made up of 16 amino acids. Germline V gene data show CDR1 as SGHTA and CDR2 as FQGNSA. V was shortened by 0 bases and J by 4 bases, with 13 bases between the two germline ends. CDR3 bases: TGTGCCAGCAGCTTAGCGGCCAGCGGAGGGTACAATGAGCAGTTCTTC. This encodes CASSLAASGGYNEQFF.

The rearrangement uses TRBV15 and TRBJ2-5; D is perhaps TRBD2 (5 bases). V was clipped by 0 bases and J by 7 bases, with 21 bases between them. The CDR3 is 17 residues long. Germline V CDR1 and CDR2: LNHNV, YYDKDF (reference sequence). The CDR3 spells CATSRDLPSSAFWTQYF. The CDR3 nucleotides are TGTGCCACCAGCAGAGATCTCCCTAGCTCTGCCTTTTGGACCCAGTACTTC. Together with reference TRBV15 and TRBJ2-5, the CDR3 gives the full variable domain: DAMVIQNPRYQVTQFGKPVTLSCSQTLNHNVMYWYQQKSSQAPKLLFHYYDKDFNNEADTPDNFQSRRPNTSFCFLDIRSPGLGDTAMYLCATSRDLPSSAFWTQYFGPGTRLLVL.

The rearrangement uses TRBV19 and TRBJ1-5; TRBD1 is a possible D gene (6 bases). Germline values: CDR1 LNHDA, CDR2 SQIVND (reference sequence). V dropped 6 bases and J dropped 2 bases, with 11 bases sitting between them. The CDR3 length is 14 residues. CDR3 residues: CASRDSLGNQPQHF. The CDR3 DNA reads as TGTGCCAGTAGGGACAGTTTAGGCAATCAGCCCCAGCATTTT.

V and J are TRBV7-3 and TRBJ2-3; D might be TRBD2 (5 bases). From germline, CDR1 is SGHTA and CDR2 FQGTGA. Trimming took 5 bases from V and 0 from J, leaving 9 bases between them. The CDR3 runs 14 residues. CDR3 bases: TGTGCCAGCAGCCCGGGAATAAGCACAGATACGCAGTATTTT. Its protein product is CASSPGISTDTQYF.

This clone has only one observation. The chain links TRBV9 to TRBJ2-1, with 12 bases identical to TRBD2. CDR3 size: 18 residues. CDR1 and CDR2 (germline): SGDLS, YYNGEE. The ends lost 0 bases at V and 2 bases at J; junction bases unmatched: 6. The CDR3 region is CASSVDPSGRGTYNEQFF. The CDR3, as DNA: TGTGCCAGCAGCGTAGACCCTAGCGGGAGGGGGACCTACAATGAGCAGTTCTTC. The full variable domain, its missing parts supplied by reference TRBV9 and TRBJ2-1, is DSGVTQTPKHLITATGQRVTLRCSPRSGDLSVYWYQQSLDQGLQFLIQYYNGEERAKGNILERFSAQQFPDLHSELNLSSLELGDSALYFCASSVDPSGRGTYNEQFFGPGTRLTVL.

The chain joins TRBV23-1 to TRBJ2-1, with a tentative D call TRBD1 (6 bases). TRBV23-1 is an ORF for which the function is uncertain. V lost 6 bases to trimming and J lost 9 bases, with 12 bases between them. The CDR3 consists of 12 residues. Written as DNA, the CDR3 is TGCGCCAGCAGCCGTCAGGGGATTGAGCAGTTCTTC. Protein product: CASSRQGIEQFF.

The CDR3 region has the DNA TGTGCCAGCAGCTTAGGGCCTAGCGGGGACGAGCAGTACTTC. It specifies CASSLGPSGDEQYF. The chain has TRBV7-2 and TRBJ2-7; 9 bases are a match to TRBD2. Germline V gene data show CDR1 as SGHTA and CDR2 as FQGNSA. The J segment lost 5 bases and the V segment lost 1 base, leaving 3 bases of the junction unmatched. This CDR3 is built from 14 residues.